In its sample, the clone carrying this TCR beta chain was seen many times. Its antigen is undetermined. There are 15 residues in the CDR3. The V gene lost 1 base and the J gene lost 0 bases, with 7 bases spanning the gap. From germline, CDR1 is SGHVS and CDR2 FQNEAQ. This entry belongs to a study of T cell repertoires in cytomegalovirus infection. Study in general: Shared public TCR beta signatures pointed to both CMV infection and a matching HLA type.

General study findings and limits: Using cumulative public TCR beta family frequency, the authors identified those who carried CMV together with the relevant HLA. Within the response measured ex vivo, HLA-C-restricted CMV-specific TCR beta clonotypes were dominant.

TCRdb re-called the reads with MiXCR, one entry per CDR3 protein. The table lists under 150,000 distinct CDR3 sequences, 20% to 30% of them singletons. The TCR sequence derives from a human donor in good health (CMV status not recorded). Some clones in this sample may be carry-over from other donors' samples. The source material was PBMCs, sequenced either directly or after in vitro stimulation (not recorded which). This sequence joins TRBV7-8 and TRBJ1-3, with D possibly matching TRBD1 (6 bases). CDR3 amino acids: CASSLDRDSGNTIYF. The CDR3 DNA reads TGTGCCAGCAGCTTAGACAGGGACTCTGGAAACACCATATATTTT.